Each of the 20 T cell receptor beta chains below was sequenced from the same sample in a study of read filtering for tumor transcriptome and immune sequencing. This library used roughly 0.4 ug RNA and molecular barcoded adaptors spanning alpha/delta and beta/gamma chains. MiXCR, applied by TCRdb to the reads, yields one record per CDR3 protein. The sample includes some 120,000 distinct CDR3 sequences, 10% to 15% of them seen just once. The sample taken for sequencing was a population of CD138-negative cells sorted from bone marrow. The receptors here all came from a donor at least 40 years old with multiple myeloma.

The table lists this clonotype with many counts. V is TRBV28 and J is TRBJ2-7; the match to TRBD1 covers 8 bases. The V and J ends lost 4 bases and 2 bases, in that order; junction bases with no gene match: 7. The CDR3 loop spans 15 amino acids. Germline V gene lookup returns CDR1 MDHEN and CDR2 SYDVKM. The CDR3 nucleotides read TGTGCCAGCAGTTCCCTGACAGGGGCCCCCTACGAGCAGTACTTC. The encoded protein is CASSSLTGAPYEQYF.

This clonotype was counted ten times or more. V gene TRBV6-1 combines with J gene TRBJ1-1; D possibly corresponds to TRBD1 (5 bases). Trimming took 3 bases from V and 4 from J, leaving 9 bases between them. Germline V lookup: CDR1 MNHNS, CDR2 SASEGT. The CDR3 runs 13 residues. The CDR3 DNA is TGTGCCAGCAGTGAGGGGCGCATCACTGAAGCTTTCTTT. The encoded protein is CASSEGRITEAFF.

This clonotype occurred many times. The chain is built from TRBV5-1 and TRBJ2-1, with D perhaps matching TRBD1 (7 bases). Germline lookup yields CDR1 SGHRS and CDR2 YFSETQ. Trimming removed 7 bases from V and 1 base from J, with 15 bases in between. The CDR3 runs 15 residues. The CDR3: CASAAEGASYNEQFF. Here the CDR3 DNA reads TGCGCCAGCGCCGCGGAGGGGGCATCCTACAATGAGCAGTTCTTC.

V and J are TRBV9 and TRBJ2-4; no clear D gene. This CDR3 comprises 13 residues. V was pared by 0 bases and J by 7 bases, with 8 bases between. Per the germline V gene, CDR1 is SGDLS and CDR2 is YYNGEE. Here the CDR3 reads CASSVDEGNIQYF. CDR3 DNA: TGTGCCAGCAGCGTAGATGAAGGCAACATTCAGTACTTC.

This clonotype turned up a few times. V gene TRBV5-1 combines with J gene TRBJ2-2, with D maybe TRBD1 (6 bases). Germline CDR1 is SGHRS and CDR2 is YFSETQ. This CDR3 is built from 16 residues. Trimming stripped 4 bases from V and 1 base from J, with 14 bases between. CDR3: CASSPRAGVNTGELFF. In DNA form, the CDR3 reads TGCGCCAGCAGCCCCCGGGCAGGGGTGAACACCGGGGAGCTGTTTTTT.

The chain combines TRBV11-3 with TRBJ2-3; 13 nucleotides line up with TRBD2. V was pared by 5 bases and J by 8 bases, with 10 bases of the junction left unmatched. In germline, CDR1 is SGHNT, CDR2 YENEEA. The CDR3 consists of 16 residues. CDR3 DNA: TGTGCCAGCAGCAGGGGACTAGCGGGGCTTCGGGCTACGCAGTATTTT. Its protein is CASSRGLAGLRATQYF.

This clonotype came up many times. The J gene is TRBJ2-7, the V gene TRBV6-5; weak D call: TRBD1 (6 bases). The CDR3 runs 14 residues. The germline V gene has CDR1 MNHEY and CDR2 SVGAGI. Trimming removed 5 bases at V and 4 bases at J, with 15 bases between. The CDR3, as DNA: TGTGCCAGCAGTCCAGGGGTATTTCTTTACGAGCAGTACTTC. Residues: CASSPGVFLYEQYF.

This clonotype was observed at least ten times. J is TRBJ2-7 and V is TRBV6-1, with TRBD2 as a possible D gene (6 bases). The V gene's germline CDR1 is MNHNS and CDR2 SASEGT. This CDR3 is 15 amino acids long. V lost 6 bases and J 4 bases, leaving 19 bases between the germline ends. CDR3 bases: TGTGCCAGCAGGCGATATCGGGACTCGGATTACGAGCAGTACTTC. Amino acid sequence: CASRRYRDSDYEQYF.

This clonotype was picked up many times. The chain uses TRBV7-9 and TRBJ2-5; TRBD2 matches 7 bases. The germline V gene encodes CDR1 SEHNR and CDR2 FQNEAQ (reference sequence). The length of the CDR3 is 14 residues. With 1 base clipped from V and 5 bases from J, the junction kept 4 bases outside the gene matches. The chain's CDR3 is CASSLEAGPETQYF. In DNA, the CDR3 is TGTGCCAGCAGCTTAGAAGCGGGACCGGAGACCCAGTACTTC.

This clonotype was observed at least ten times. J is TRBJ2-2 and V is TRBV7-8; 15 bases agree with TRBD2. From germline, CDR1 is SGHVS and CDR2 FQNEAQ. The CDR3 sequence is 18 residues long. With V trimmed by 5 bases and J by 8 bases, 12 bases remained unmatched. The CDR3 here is CASSPSPGLAGGSGELFF. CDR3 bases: TGTGCCAGCAGCCCTAGTCCGGGACTAGCGGGAGGATCAGGGGAGCTGTTTTTT. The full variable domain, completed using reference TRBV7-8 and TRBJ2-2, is GAGVSQSPRYKVAKRGQDVALRCDPISGHVSLFWYQQALGQGPEFLTYFQNEAQLDKSGLPSDRFFAERPEGSVSTLKIQRTQQEDSAVYLCASSPSPGLAGGSGELFFGEGSRLTVL.

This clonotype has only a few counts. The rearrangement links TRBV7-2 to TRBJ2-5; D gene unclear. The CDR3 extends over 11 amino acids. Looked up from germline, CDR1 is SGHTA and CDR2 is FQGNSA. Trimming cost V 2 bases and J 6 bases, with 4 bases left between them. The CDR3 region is CASSLTQTQYF. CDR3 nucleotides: TGTGCCAGCAGCTTAACGCAGACCCAGTACTTC.

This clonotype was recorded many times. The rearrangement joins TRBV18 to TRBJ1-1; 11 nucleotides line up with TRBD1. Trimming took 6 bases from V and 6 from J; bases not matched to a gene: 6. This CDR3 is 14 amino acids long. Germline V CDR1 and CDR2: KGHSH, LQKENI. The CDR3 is CASSGGQGGAEAFF. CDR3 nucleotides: TGTGCCAGCTCGGGGGGACAGGGGGGAGCTGAAGCTTTCTTT.

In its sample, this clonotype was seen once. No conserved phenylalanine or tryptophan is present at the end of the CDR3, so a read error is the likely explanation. The CDR3 loop reads CASSAAQGTGELFL. DNA for the CDR3: TGTGCCAGCAGCGCGGCCCAGGGTACCGGGGAGCTGTTTCTT. The rearrangement joins TRBV7-8 to TRBJ2-2, with D perhaps matching TRBD1 (5 bases). V was trimmed by 5 bases and J by 5 bases, leaving 12 bases between them. The CDR3 totals 14 residues. Germline V gene sequence: CDR1 SGHVS, CDR2 FQNEAQ.

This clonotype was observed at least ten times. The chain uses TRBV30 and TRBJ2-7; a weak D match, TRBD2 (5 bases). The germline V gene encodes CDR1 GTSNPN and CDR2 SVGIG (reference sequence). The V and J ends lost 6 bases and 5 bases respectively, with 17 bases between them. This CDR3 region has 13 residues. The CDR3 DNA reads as TGTGCCTGTCCGCCACGGGGTCCCGACGAGCAGTACTTC. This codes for CACPPRGPDEQYF.

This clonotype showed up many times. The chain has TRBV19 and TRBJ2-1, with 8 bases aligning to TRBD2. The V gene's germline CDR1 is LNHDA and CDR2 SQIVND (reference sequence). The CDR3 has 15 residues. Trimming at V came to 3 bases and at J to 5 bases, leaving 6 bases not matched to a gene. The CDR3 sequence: CASSINSGTHNEQFF. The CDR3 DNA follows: TGTGCCAGTAGTATTAATAGCGGGACCCACAATGAGCAGTTCTTC. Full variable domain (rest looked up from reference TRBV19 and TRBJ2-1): DGGITQSPKYLFRKEGQNVTLSCEQNLNHDAMYWYRQDPGQGLRLIYYSQIVNDFQKGDIAEGYSVSREKKESFPLTVTSAQKNPTAFYLCASSINSGTHNEQFFGPGTRLTVL.

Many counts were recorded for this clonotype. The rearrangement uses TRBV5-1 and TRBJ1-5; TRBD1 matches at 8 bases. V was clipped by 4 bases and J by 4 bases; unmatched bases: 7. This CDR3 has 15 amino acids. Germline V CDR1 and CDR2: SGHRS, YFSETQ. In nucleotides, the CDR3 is TGCGCCAGCAGCATCTGGACAGGGAGGAATCAGCCCCAGCATTTT. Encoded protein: CASSIWTGRNQPQHF.

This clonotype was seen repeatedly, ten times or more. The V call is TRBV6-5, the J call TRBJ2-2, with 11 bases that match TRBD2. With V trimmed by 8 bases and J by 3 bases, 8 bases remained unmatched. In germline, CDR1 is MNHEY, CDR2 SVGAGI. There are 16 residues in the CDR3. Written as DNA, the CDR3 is TGTGCCAGCGGTAGCGGGGGGGCTCCAGACACCGGGGAGCTGTTTTTT. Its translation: CASGSGGAPDTGELFF.

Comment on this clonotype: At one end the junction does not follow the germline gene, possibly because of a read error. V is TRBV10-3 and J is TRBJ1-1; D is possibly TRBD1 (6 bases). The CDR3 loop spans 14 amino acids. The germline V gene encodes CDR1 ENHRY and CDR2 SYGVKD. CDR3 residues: CAISAETGNTEAFF. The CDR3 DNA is TGTGCCATCAGTGCCGAGACAGGAAACACTGAAGCTTTCTTC.

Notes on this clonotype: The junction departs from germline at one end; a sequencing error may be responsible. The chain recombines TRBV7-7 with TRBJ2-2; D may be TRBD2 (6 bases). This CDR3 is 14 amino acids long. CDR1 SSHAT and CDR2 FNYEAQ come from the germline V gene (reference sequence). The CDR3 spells CASSLVPTSGELFF. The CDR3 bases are TGTGCTAGCAGCCTGGTACCGACTAGCGGGGAGCTGTTTTTT.

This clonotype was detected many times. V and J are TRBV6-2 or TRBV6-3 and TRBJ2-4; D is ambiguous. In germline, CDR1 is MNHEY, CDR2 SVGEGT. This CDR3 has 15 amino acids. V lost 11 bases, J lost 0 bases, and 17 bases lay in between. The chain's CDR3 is CARHGPALAKNIQYF. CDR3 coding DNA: TGTGCCCGACACGGTCCAGCTCTAGCCAAAAACATTCAGTACTTC.